This TCR beta chain stems from a study of T-cell memory formation after mild COVID-19. The trim removed 5 bases at V and 7 bases at J, leaving 6 bases unmatched. Germline V gives CDR1 MNHEY, CDR2 SVGAGI. CDR3 length equals 15 residues. This clonotype was detected only a few times. What it binds is unknown. Study results and limitations: SARS-CoV-2 specificity was not confirmed for second-wave clones peaking on day 37. Clones that got smaller from day 15 to 85 had even CD4/CD8, while clones growing later tipped toward CD4+.

In TCRdb, the 5' RACE reads were re-called with MiXCR into one record per CDR3 protein. This table has 150,000 or so distinct CDR3 sequences, approximately 10% appearing once. The TCR originated in a man aged 18 to 29 who had mild COVID-19 (a few samples of this study predate the infection). Cell type and time point are not known. Sequencing input: PBMCs or a T cell subset sorted from them (not recorded which). V and J are TRBV6-5 and TRBJ1-6; 9 bases are a match to TRBD1. CDR3 sequence reads: CASSDRGGVNSPLHF. CDR3 DNA sequence: TGTGCCAGCAGTGACAGGGGGGGCGTGAATTCACCCCTCCACTTT.